Below, 19 T cell receptor beta chains from the same sample are listed, as sequenced in a study of glioma-infiltrating T cells (dated by TCRdb to about 2016). This sample was sequenced with an Illumina MiSeq. TCR alpha and beta CDR3 regions were amplified with the iRepertoire nested amplicon-rescue multiplex PCR (arm-PCR) platform from RNA. TCRdb cleaned the public reads at Q25 with fastp, built clones with MiXCR and kept in-frame beta chains. Every CDR3 protein is listed once, alongside the most common genes and DNA of its rows. For this sample there are roughly 100,000 distinct CDR3 sequences; 40% appear just once. The leading ten clones occupy 30% to 40% of the sample. The source material was glioma tissue, nonneoplastic brain tissue, or PBMCs (not recorded which). The receptors derive from a human donor with low-grade glioma or glioblastoma, undergoing nonglioma brain surgery, or in good health (not recorded which).

This CDR3 reads CASRGDREVNEQFF. The CDR3 DNA reads TGTGCCAGCAGAGGGGACAGGGAGGTCAATGAGCAGTTCTTC. The chain is built from TRBV28 and TRBJ2-1, with 9 bases aligning to TRBD1. The CDR3 covers 14 residues. Per the germline V gene, CDR1 is MDHEN and CDR2 is SYDVKM. V lost 6 bases and J lost 6; bases outside the gene matches: 6. Complete variable domain (other parts from reference TRBV28 and TRBJ2-1): DVKVTQSSRYLVKRTGEKVFLECVQDMDHENMFWYRQDPGLGLRLIYFSYDVKMKEKGDIPEGYSVSREKKERFSLILESASTNQTSMYLCASRGDREVNEQFFGPGTRLTVL.

This clonotype occurred many times. The V gene is TRBV19, the J gene TRBJ2-3, with D uncertain. The CDR3 consists of 13 residues. Trimming left V 3 bases short and J 8 bases short, with 12 bases between. The germline V gene encodes CDR1 LNHDA and CDR2 SQIVND (reference sequence). The CDR3 nucleotides read TGTGCCAGTAGTATGGCCTTCCAGGTTACGCAGTATTTT. Amino acid sequence: CASSMAFQVTQYF.

With respect to this clonotype: The junction departs from germline at one end; a sequencing error may be responsible. This chain uses TRBV2 with TRBJ2-7; D remains unclear. The CDR3 has 13 amino acids. CDR1 SNHLY and CDR2 FYNNEI come from the germline V gene. CDR3 DNA sequence: TGTGCCGGCAGTGGAGAGCCTACCTACGGGCAGTACTTC. It is translated as CAGSGEPTYGQYF.

This rearrangement joins TRBV4-1 to TRBJ2-4, with TRBD2 matching 7 bases. This CDR3 spans 13 amino acids. The junction had 9 bases not matched to a gene; V was cut back by 4 bases and J by 12 bases. The V gene's germline CDR1 is MGHRA and CDR2 YSYEKL. Here the CDR3 DNA reads TGCGCCAGCAGCCCAGCATCGGGAGGTCATCAGTACTTC. Translated: CASSPASGGHQYF.

This clonotype was picked up many times. The chain combines TRBV20-1 with TRBJ1-1, with D unclear. V was trimmed by 4 bases and J by 11 bases, leaving 17 bases between them. This CDR3 spans 12 amino acids. Germline V gene sequence: CDR1 DFQATT, CDR2 SNEGSKA (reference sequence). The CDR3 DNA follows: TGCAGTGCTACCCTAAAACGGGAGGCGGCTTTCTTT. Encoded protein: CSATLKREAAFF.

The genes are TRBV20-1 and TRBJ1-6, with TRBD1 matching over 7 bases. V lost 4 bases, J lost 13 bases, and 13 bases stayed unmatched. The germline CDR1 and CDR2 sequences are DFQATT and SNEGSKA (reference sequence). The CDR3 extends over 14 amino acids. This CDR3 is CSATRGLGNPPLHF. Written as DNA, the CDR3 is TGCAGTGCTACAAGGGGGCTGGGGAATCCGCCCCTCCACTTT.

This CDR3 reads CASSPRGPYEQYF. The CDR3 DNA follows: TGTGCCAGCAGCCCCAGGGGGCCCTACGAGCAGTACTTC. This sequence joins TRBV6-1 and TRBJ2-7; 8 nucleotides align to TRBD1. Germline CDR1 and CDR2: MNHNS and SASEGT. This CDR3 has 13 residues. V shed 6 bases, J shed 2 bases, and the junction held 3 bases outside the gene matches.

This clonotype has ten or more counts. The chain carries TRBV2 and TRBJ2-3, with D possibly matching TRBD1 (6 bases). The CDR3 runs to 15 residues. Trimming took 4 bases from V and 0 from J, leaving 11 bases between them. Germline CDR1 SNHLY, CDR2 FYNNEI. For the CDR3, the DNA is TGTGCCAGCAGTGGACAGGCCCCTAGCACAGATACGCAGTATTTT. Amino acids: CASSGQAPSTDTQYF.

Details on this clonotype: The junction departs from the called germline gene at one end, perhaps through a read error. The chain joins TRBV20-1 to TRBJ1-6; perhaps TRBD1 as D (6 bases). CDR3 length: 13 residues. Looked up from germline, CDR1 is DFQATT and CDR2 is SNEGSKA (reference sequence). Written as DNA, the CDR3 is TGCAGTTCTAGTTACAGGGAAAATTCACCCCTCCGCTTT. Translating it yields CSSSYRENSPLRF.

The chain links TRBV20-1 to TRBJ2-5; 9 bases fit TRBD2. Germline V lookup: CDR1 DFQATT, CDR2 SNEGSKA (reference sequence). CDR3 length: 14 amino acids. The trim removed 4 bases at V and 2 bases at J, leaving 5 bases unmatched. The CDR3 reads CSANRLAGQETQYF. The CDR3 coding sequence is TGCAGTGCTAATCGGCTAGCGGGACAAGAGACCCAGTACTTC.

This clonotype was recorded at least ten times. The chain has TRBV4-3 and TRBJ2-7, with D perhaps TRBD1 (5 bases). Trimming stripped 0 bases from V and 3 bases from J, with 15 bases between. The CDR3 runs 16 residues. Germline CDR1 reads LGHNA; CDR2 reads YSLEER. CDR3 sequence: CASSQDLSPGFYEQYF. CDR3 in DNA: TGCGCCAGCAGCCAAGATCTATCTCCAGGGTTCTACGAGCAGTACTTC.

This clonotype appeared many times. V gene TRBV4-1 combines with J gene TRBJ1-5; TRBD1 is a possible D gene (5 bases). CDR3 length equals 15 residues. Germline CDR1 reads MGHRA; CDR2 reads YSYEKL. Trimming removed 3 bases at V and 6 bases at J, with 15 bases between. In DNA form, the CDR3 reads TGCGCCAGCAGCCAGAATCCAGGGCCGGGTCAGCCCCAGCATTTT. Encoded protein: CASSQNPGPGQPQHF.

This clonotype has at least ten counts. The genes are TRBV24-1 and TRBJ1-5; no reliable D call. The CDR3 runs to 14 residues. CDR1 and CDR2 from the germline V gene are KGHDR and SFDVKD. Trimming removed 0 bases from V and 5 bases from J, with 7 bases in between. The CDR3 region is CATSDLRNDQPQHF. CDR3 coding DNA: TGTGCCACCAGTGATTTGCGGAACGATCAGCCCCAGCATTTT.

V and J are TRBV2 and TRBJ2-1, with 7 bases aligning to TRBD1. The V gene end was trimmed by 6 bases and the J gene end by 4 bases; junction bases not matched to a gene: 9. Germline CDR1 is SNHLY and CDR2 is FYNNEI. This CDR3 contains 15 residues. CDR3 in DNA: TGTGCCAGCAGGGACCCGGGACAGCGTTACAATGAGCAGTTCTTC. This sequence encodes CASRDPGQRYNEQFF.

Concerning this clonotype itself: This CDR3 fails to terminate in the conserved phenylalanine or tryptophan, so it likely reflects a read error. No DNA is shown, since the ends of the CDR3 on it are uncertain; the CDR3 is the one TCRdb lists. The gene calls are TRBV20-1 and TRBJ2-5; the D call of TRBD2 is as the table states it, not checked on the DNA. The germline gives CDR1 DFQATT, CDR2 SNEGSKA (reference sequence). Ends included, the CDR3 has 8 residues. The CDR3: CRRGTQYL.

As to this clonotype: The junction differs from germline at one of its ends, possibly a read error. This chain joins TRBV27 and TRBJ2-7, with D tentatively TRBD1 (5 bases). Germline-derived CDR1 and CDR2 are MNHEY and SMNVEV (reference sequence). The CDR3 runs 15 residues. The CDR3 nucleotides are TGTGCCAGCAGTTTATCGTCTGGGGCAGAGTACGAGCGGTACTTC. It is translated as CASSLSSGAEYERYF.

The CDR3 sequence: CASTKLAGGGHTDTQYF. The CDR3 nucleotides are TGTGCCAGCACTAAACTAGCGGGAGGCGGGCACACAGATACGCAGTATTTT. This sequence joins TRBV7-9 and TRBJ2-3, with TRBD2 identical over 12 bases. The CDR3 runs 17 residues. CDR1 is SEHNR and CDR2 is FQNEAQ in the germline V gene (reference sequence). Germline trimming cut 7 bases from V and 2 bases from J; bases unmatched to any gene: 10.

This clonotype has a count of ten or more. V usage is TRBV7-2 and J usage is TRBJ2-2; 7 bases map to TRBD2. Germline V CDR1 and CDR2: SGHTA, FQGNSA. The trim removed 1 base at V and 10 bases at J, leaving 12 bases unmatched. This CDR3 is 16 amino acids long. CDR3 residues: CASSLVRTSGYMELFF. In DNA form, the CDR3 reads TGTGCCAGCAGCTTAGTAAGGACTAGTGGATATATGGAGCTGTTTTTT.

As concerns this clonotype: One junction end disagrees with the germline gene, perhaps due to a read error. The chain carries TRBV28 and TRBJ2-7; D gene ambiguous. The germline V gene has CDR1 MDHEN and CDR2 SYDVKM. This CDR3 is built from 13 residues. CDR3 bases: TGTGCCAGCAGCGTCAAAGGTGCCTACGGGCAGTACTTC. Translating it yields CASSVKGAYGQYF.